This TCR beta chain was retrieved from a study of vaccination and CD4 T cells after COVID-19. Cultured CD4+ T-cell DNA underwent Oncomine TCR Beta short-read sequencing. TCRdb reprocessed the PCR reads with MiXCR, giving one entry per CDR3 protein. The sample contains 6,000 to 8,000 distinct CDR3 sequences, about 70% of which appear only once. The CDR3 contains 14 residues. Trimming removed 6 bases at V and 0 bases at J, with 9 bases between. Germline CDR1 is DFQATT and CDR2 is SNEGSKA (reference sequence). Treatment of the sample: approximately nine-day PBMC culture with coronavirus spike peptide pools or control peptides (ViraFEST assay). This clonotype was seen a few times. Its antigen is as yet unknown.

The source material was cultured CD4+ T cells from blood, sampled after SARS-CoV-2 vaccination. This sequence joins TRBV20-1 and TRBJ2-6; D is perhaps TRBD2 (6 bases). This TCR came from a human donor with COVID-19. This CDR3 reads CSAPGVSGANVLTF. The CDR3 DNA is TGCAGTGCCCCGGGGGTCTCTGGGGCCAACGTCCTGACTTTC.